This T cell receptor (beta chain) was profiled in a study of control samples from healthy donors and cancer patients. The V gene lost 3 bases and the J gene lost 4 bases, with 12 bases spanning the gap. From germline, CDR1 is MNHEY and CDR2 SMNVEV (reference sequence). The CDR3 consists of 14 residues. Profiling relied on immunoSEQ multiplex PCR, and the TCRdb table lists in-frame clones only, not all of them. The sample carries some 100,000 clones, 85% to 90% recorded once. Sequencing used blood. This receptor was identified in a woman aged 45-60 years in good health. This chain uses TRBV27 with TRBJ1-2, with D uncertain. CDR3 nucleotides: TGTGCCAGCAGTTTTGGCTTTCCGGGCTATGGCTACACCTTC. The encoded protein is CASSFGFPGYGYTF.